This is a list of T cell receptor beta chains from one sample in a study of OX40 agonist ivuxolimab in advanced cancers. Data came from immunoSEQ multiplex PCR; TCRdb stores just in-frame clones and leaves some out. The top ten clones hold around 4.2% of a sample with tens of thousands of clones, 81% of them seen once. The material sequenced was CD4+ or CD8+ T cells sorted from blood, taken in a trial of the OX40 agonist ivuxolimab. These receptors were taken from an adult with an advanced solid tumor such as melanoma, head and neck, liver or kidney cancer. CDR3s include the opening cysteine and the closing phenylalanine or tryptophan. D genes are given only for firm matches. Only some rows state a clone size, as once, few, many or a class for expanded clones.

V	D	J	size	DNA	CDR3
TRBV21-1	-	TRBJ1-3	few	TGTGCCAGCAGCAAAAGCGGCGTCCGGCACACCATATATTTT	CASSKSGVRHTIYF
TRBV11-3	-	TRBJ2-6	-	TGTGCCAGCAGCTCCTCAGCTGCTGGGGCCAACGTCCTGACTTTC	CASSSSAAGANVLTF
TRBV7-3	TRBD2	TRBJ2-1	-	TGTGCCAGCAGCTTAAGTCTTACCCAGACTAGCGGGACCTACAATGAGCAGTTCTTC	CASSLSLTQTSGTYNEQFF
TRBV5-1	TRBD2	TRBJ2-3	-	TGCGCCAGCCAAGGGACTAGCGGGAGGGCCGGGAGCACAGATACGCAGTATTTT	CASQGTSGRAGSTDTQYF
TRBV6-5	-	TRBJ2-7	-	TGTGCCAGCAGTTACTCTACAGGGAGACTGACCTACGAGCAGTACTTC	CASSYSTGRLTYEQYF
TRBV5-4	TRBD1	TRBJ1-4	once	TGTGCCAGCAGCAGCGGACAGGGTCGGGAAAAACTGTTTTTT	CASSSGQGREKLFF
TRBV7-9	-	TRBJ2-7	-	TGTGCCAGCAGCTTAGAGAGCGCTGGGACCTACGAGCAGTACTTC	CASSLESAGTYEQYF
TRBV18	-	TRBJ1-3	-	TGTGCCAGCTCACCCTCCGCTTTTAGAGTTCTCGGAAACACCATATATTTT	CASSPSAFRVLGNTIYF
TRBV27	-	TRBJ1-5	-	TGTGCCAGCAGTTTTAGGGATCAGCCCCAGCATTTT	CASSFRDQPQHF
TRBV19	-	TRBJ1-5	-	TGTGCCACCCAGCGAGAGCTAAATCAGCCCCAGCATTTT	CATQRELNQPQHF
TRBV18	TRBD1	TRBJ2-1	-	TGTGCCAGCTCACCGATTGACAGGGGTGAGCAGTTCTTC	CASSPIDRGEQFF
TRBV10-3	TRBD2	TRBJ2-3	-	TGTGCCATCAGTGATCTAGCGGGGCTCGCTTCAGATACGCAGTATTTT	CAISDLAGLASDTQYF
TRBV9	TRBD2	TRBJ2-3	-	TGTGCCAGCAGCGTAGGCCCAGCGGGAGTGGCAGATACGCAGTATTTT	CASSVGPAGVADTQYF
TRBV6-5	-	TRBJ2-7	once	TGTGCCAGCAGTTATGGACTGGCTTCCTACGAGCAGTACTTC	CASSYGLASYEQYF
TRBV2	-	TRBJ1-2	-	TGTGCCAGCAGTGAACAGCCCGGCTACACCTTC	CASSEQPGYTF
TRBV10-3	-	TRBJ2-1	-	TGTGCCATCAGTGAGTCGGACGTGGGCAACTACAATGAGCAGTTCTTC	CAISESDVGNYNEQFF
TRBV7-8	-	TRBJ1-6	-	TGTGCCAGCAGCCGCATCGGGGGTTCACCCCTCCACTTT	CASSRIGGSPLHF
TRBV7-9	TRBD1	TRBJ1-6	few	TGTGCCAGCAGCTCGACTACAGGGGAAGAGCATAATTCACCCCTCCACTTT	CASSSTTGEEHNSPLHF
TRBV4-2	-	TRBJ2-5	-	TGTGCCAGCAGCCAAGGGACGGAGCAAGAGACCCAGTACTTC	CASSQGTEQETQYF
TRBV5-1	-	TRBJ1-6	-	TGCGCCAGCAGCCCGTCGGCAACCATGGATGGTTCACCCCTCCACTTT	CASSPSATMDGSPLHF
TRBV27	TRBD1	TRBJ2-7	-	TGTGCCAGCAGCAAGGGACAGCAACGAGAGGAGCAGTACTTC	CASSKGQQREEQYF
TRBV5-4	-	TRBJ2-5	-	TGTGCCAGCAGCACCACCGAAGCGGAGACCCAGTACTTC	CASSTTEAETQYF
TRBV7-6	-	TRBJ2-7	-	TGTGCCAGCAGCTTAGGAGACAGCTACGAGCAGTACTTC	CASSLGDSYEQYF
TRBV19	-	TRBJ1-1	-	TGTGCCAGCAGCATGAACACTGAAGCTTTCTTT	CASSMNTEAFF
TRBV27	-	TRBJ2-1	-	TGTGCCAGCAGACGTGGCGGGGTAAACAATGAGCAGTTCTTC	CASRRGGVNNEQFF
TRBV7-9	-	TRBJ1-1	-	TGTGCCAGCAGCTTAGCGACTAACAGGGCGAACACTGAAGCTTTCTTT	CASSLATNRANTEAFF
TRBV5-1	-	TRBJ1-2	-	TGCGCCAGCAGCTCCGGAGACGGAGACTCTAGGGGCTACACCTTC	CASSSGDGDSRGYTF
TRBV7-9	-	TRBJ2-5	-	TGTGCCAGCAGCGCGACACAGTACCAAGAGACCCAGTACTTC	CASSATQYQETQYF
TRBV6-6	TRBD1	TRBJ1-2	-	TGTGCCAGCATTTTGACAGGGGGAGACTATGGCTACACCTTC	CASILTGGDYGYTF
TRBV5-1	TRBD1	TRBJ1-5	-	TGCGCCAGCAGTCCTTCGGGAACAGGGGGCAATCAGCCCCAGCATTTT	CASSPSGTGGNQPQHF
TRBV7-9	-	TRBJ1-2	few	TGTGCCAGCAGCTTAGGTCGTCAGGGTGGAGGCTACACCTTC	CASSLGRQGGGYTF
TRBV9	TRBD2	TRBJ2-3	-	TGTGCCAGCAGCTTAAGCGGGAAAATAGATACGCAGTATTTT	CASSLSGKIDTQYF
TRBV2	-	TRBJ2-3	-	TGTGCCAGCAGGGTAGGACCGAATACTCCAGATACGCAGTATTTT	CASRVGPNTPDTQYF
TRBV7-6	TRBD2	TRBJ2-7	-	TGTGCCAGCAGCCTCGGGACTAGCGGGGGGGCCAATAACGAGCAGTACTTC	CASSLGTSGGANNEQYF
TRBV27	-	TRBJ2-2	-	TGTGCCAGCAGTCGACAGAACACCGGGGAGCTGTTTTTT	CASSRQNTGELFF
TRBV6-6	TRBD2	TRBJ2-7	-	TGTGCCAGCAGCAGCGGGAGGGCCTACGAGCAGTACTTC	CASSSGRAYEQYF
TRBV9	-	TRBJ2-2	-	TGTGCCAGCAGCGTAGCAGGGGCGGGGGCGAACACCGGGGAGCTGTTTTTT	CASSVAGAGANTGELFF
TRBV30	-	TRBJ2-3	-	TGTGCCGGGGCCCTAGGAGGGGGGAGGACAGATACGCAGTATTTT	CAGALGGGRTDTQYF
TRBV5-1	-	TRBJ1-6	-	TGCGCCAGCAGCTTGGGACAGGATAGTTCACCCCTCCACTTT	CASSLGQDSSPLHF
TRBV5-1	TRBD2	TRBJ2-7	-	TGCGCCAGCAGCTTAACCCTAGCGGGAGGAAAGATATCCTACGAGCAGTACTTC	CASSLTLAGGKISYEQYF
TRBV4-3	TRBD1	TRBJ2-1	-	TGCGCCAGCAGCCAAGCTCTGGACAGGGGGCCCTACAATGAGCAGTTCTTC	CASSQALDRGPYNEQFF
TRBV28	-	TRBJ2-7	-	TGTGCCAGCAGTTTCCAGAACTACGAGCAGTACTTC	CASSFQNYEQYF
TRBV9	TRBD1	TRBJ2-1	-	TGTGCCAGCAGCGTAGTTCCAGGGGGTGGTTTTGGGGAGCAGTTCTTC	CASSVVPGGGFGEQFF
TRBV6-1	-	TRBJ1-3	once	TGTGCCAGCAGTGAAGCGTTCCGGGCCTTGGCTGGAAACACCATATATTTT	CASSEAFRALAGNTIYF
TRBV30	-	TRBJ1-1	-	TGTGCCTGGAGTGGCAGGGTAAGAGCGGAAGCTTTCTTT	CAWSGRVRAEAFF